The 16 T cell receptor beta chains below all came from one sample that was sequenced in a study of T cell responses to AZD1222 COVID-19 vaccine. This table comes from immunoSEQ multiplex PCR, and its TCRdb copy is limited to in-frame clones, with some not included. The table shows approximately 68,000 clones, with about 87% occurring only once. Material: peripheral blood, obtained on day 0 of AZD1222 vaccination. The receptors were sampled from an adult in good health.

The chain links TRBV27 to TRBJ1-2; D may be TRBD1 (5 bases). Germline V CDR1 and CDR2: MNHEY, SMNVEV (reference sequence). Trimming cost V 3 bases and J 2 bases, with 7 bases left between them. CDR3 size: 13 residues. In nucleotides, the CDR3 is TGTGCCAGCAGTTTCTCAGGGAACTATGGCTACACCTTC. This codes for CASSFSGNYGYTF.

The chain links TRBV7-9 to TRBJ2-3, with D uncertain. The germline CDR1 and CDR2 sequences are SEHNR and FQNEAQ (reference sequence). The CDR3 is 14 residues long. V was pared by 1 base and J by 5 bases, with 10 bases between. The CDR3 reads CASSLGLGIDTQYF. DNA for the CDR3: TGTGCCAGCAGCTTAGGCTTGGGAATAGATACGCAGTATTTT.

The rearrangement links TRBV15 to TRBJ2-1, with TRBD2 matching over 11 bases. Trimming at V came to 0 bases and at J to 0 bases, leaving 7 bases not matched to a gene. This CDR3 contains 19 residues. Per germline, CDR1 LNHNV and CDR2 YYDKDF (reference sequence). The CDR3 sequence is CATSRDLAGGSLSYNEQFF. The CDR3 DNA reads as TGTGCCACCAGCAGAGATCTAGCGGGGGGATCACTCTCCTACAATGAGCAGTTCTTC.

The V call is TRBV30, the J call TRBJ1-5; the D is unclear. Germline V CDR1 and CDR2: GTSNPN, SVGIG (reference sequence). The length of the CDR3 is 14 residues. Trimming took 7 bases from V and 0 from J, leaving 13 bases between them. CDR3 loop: CASNWGNSNQPQHF. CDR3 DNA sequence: TGTGCCTCCAACTGGGGTAATAGCAATCAGCCCCAGCATTTT.

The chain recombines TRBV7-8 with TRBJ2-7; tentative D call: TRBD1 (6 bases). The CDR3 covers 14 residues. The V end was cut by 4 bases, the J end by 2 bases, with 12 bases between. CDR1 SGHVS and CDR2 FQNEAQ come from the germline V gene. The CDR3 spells CASSSPRGTYEQYF. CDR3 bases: TGTGCCAGCAGCTCCCCCAGGGGTACCTACGAGCAGTACTTC. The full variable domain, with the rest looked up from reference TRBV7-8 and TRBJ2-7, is GAGVSQSPRYKVAKRGQDVALRCDPISGHVSLFWYQQALGQGPEFLTYFQNEAQLDKSGLPSDRFFAERPEGSVSTLKIQRTQQEDSAVYLCASSSPRGTYEQYFGPGTRLTVT.

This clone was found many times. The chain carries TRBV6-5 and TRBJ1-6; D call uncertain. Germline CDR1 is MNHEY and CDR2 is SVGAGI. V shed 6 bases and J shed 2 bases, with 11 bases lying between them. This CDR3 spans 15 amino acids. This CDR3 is CASRGSRTYNSPLHF. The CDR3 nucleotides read TGTGCCAGCAGGGGAAGTAGGACCTATAATTCACCCCTCCACTTT.

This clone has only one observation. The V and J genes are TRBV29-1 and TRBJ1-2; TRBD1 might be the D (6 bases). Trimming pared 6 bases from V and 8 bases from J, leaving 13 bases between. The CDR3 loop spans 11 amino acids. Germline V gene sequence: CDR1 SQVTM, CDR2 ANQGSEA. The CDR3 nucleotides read TGCAGCGTGGGACAAGTCGAAGGCTACACCTTC. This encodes CSVGQVEGYTF.

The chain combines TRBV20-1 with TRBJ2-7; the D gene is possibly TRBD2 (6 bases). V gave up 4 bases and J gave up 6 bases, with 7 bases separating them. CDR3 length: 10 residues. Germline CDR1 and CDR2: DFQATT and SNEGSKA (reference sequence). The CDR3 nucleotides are TGCAGTGCTACTAGCGCCGAGCAGTACTTC. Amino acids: CSATSAEQYF.

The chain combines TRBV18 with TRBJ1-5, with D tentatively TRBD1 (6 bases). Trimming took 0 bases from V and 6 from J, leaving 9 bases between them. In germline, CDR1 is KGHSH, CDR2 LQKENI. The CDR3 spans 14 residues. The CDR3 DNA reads TGTGCCAGCTCACCACCCGGACAGCCTCAGCCCCAGCATTTT. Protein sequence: CASSPPGQPQPQHF. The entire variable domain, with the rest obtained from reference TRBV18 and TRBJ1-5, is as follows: NAGVMQNPRHLVRRRGQEARLRCSPMKGHSHVYWYRQLPEEGLKFMVYLQKENIIDESGMPKERFSAEFPKEGPSILRIQQVVRGDSAAYFCASSPPGQPQPQHFGDGTRLSIL.

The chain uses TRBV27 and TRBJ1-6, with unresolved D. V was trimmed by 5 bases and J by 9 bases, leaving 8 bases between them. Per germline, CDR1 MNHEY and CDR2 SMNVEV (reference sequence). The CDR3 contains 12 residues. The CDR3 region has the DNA TGTGCCAGCAGTCTTCCTAGTTCACCCCTCCACTTT. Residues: CASSLPSSPLHF.

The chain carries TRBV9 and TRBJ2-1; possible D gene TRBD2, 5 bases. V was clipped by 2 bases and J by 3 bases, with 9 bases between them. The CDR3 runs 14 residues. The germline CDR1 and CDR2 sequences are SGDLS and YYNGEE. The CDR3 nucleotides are TGTGCCAGCAGCGTCGTAACTAGCTACAATGAGCAGTTCTTC. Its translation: CASSVVTSYNEQFF. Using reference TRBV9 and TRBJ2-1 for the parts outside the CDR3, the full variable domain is DSGVTQTPKHLITATGQRVTLRCSPRSGDLSVYWYQQSLDQGLQFLIQYYNGEERAKGNILERFSAQQFPDLHSELNLSSLELGDSALYFCASSVVTSYNEQFFGPGTRLTVL.

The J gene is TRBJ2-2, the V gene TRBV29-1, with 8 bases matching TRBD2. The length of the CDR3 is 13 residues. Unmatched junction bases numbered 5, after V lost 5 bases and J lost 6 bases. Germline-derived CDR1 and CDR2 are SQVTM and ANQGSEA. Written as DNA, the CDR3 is TGCAGCGTTCTCGGGAGGGCCCCCGGGGAGCTGTTTTTT. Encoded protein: CSVLGRAPGELFF.

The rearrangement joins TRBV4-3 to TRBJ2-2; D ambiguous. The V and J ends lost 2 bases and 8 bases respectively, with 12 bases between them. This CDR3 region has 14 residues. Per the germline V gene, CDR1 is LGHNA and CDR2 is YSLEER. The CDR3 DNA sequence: TGCGCCAGCAGCCAATTTTCGGGTAATGGGGAGCTGTTTTTT. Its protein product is CASSQFSGNGELFF.

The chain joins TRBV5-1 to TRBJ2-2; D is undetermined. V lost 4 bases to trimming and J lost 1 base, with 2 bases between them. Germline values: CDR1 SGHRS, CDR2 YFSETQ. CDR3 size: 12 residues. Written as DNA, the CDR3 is TGCGCCAGCAGCATGAACACCGGGGAGCTGTTTTTT. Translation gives CASSMNTGELFF.

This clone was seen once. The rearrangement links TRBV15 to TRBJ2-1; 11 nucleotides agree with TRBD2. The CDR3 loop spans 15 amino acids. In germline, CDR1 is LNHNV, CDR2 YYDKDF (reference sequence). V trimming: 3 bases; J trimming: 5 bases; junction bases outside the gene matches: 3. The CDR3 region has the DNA TGTGCCACCAGCAGGGTAGCGGGAGGGAACAATGAGCAGTTCTTC. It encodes CATSRVAGGNNEQFF.

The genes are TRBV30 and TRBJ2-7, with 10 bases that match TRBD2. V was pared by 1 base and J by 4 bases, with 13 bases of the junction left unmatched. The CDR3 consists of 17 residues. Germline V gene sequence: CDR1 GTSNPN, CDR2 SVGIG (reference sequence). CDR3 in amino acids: CAWSGPNVQRGGYEQYF. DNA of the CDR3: TGTGCCTGGAGTGGCCCAAATGTCCAGCGGGGGGGATACGAGCAGTACTTC.